The next 2 T cell receptor beta chains were all read from a single sample in a study of cytomegalovirus exposure and HLA in healthy donors. Only in-frame clones appear in the TCRdb table, and some are missing; sequencing was by immunoSEQ multiplex PCR. The data contain about 160,000 clones, 90% to 97% of them singletons. Sequenced input: PBMCs. These receptors were obtained from a woman younger than 30 in good health and CMV-seronegative.

DNA for the CDR3: TGTGCCATCAGTGCTGGGAGGACAGGGGGCCCTGAAGCTTTCTTT. This gives the protein CAISAGRTGGPEAFF. The V call is TRBV10-3, the J call TRBJ1-1, with 11 bases identical to TRBD1. The CDR3 sequence is 15 residues long. Germline V lookup: CDR1 ENHRY, CDR2 SYGVKD. Trimming took 4 bases from V and 6 from J; bases not matched to a gene: 7.

Written as DNA, the CDR3 is TGTGCCAGCAGCTCAACAGGGGGCCGAACCAAAAACATTCAGTACTTC. Amino acid sequence: CASSSTGGRTKNIQYF. The gene calls are TRBV7-2 and TRBJ2-4, with 9 positions matching TRBD1. Germline trimming cut 4 bases from V and 2 bases from J; bases unmatched to any gene: 6. This CDR3 is 16 amino acids long. Germline V gene data show CDR1 as SGHTA and CDR2 as FQGNSA.